The T cell receptor (beta chain) under discussion was sequenced for a study of tumor-infiltrating lymphocytes in primary liver carcinoma (dated by TCRdb to about 2017). Background for the entire study: Of the five patients (three men and two women, aged 30 to 69 years), four had hepatocellular carcinoma and one had combined HCC and intrahepatic cholangiocarcinoma. The tumors of the five patients were staged as T1-T3 N0M0, with maximum diameters ranging from about 4.2 to 11 cm. Each sample produced about 3.65 to 7.5 million productive TCRbeta reads, and read depth showed no significant difference between tissue types. Across five regions of each liver tumor, along with adjacent normal tissue and blood, the study brought together TCRbeta repertoire sequencing, expression microarrays and whole-exome sequencing. A total of some 35 specimens from 5 patients underwent TCRbeta repertoire sequencing, comprising about 25 tumor regions, 5 adjacent noncancerous liver tissues and 5 peripheral blood samples. To link TCRbeta repertoire diversity to the local molecular phenotype, the 25 or so tumor region samples were profiled with Agilent mRNA microarrays. Technical replicate repertoires showed high reproducibility, with mean shared-clone rates approximately 0.89 and correlation coefficients above 0.95. Beyond this particular receptor, the publication reports: With just 4 or 5 patients in the study, the authors point out that the findings should be validated in a larger study. Repertoire overlap was found to be higher between tumor regions (mean approximately 36%) than between tumor-adjacent (roughly 17%) or tumor-blood (around 15%) pairs, consistent with antigen-driven expansion. Only about 8-25% of top clones were found in all five regions of a tumor, suggesting spatial heterogeneity of tumor-infiltrating T cells. Because the samples were bulk and unsorted, CD4+ and CD8+ T cell repertoires could not be compared. Compared with blood, tumors had a significantly larger share of the repertoire taken up by the top 250 clones (p = 0.039). Because only the TCR beta chain was sequenced and unpaired alpha chains were not captured, true repertoire diversity is likely underestimated.

Starting from approximately 500 ng total RNA, TCRbeta-specific cDNA was produced by reverse transcription with a constant-region primer and ProtoScript II reverse transcriptase. Three nested multiplex PCR rounds, following a slightly modified ARM-PCR procedure, were used to build the TCRbeta libraries. Each of the first two PCR rounds ran for roughly 9 cycles and used multiplex TRBV1-TRBV30 forward primers together with a Cbeta reverse primer. Sample barcodes and Illumina adapters were added in a final 25-cycle PCR with Deep VentR polymerase. Before sequencing, amplicons between 200 and 500 bp were purified from gel using a QIAquick gel extraction kit. TCRbeta amplicons were sequenced on an Illumina HiSeq 2500 with 250-bp paired-end reads. Concerning the study's data processing: To recover full CDR3 sequences, reads were quality-trimmed using Trimmomatic v0.33 and paired reads were then merged using FLASH v1.2.11. V, D and J germline segments were assigned to the rearranged TCRbeta sequences using MiGEC v1.2.1b. Clonotype statistics and Shannon-Wiener diversity indices were computed with VDJtools v1.0.0. To cut down on sampling bias, every analysis after diversity analysis relied on just the 250 most abundant clonotypes from each sample. The public sequencing data were trimmed at Q25 with fastp and processed into clonotypes with MiXCR by TCRdb, which kept only in-frame beta chains. Entries are consolidated by CDR3 protein sequence, retaining the most common genes and DNA. The V and J calls, along with clone size, are taken from TCRdb and not from the paper's own processing. The sample has approximately 79,000 distinct CDR3 sequences on record, 60% to 80% of them singletons. In total, the top ten clones hold 28% of the sample.

V is trimmed back by 1 base and J by 3 bases, and the junction contains 4 bases that no gene match accounts for. The CDR3, from cysteine to phenylalanine, totals 16 residues. The sequence is cut down to CDR3 DNA, 48 bases in frame from base 1. The CDR1 and CDR2 encoded by the germline V gene (reference sequence) are MNHNY and SVGAGI. This clonotype was seen repeatedly, ten times or more. It has no known antigen specificity. No base qualities exist here, and no much larger clone lies one base off it. Total RNA and DNA were co-extracted without cell sorting from roughly 20-30 mg of bulk tissue using the AllPrep DNA/RNA mini kit. Between late 2015 and March 2016, five patients in China with histopathologically diagnosed primary liver carcinoma had surgical resection. At the time of sampling, the patients had chronic HBV infection and had not received any treatment. Each tumor was sampled at five spatially separated regions: the tumor centre plus the superior, inferior, left-lateral and right-lateral poles. Histology showed that every tumor sample contained more than 75% viable tumor cells. Fresh tumor and adjacent tissue pieces were bisected, with one half stored in RNAlater at -80 degrees C and the other half sent for histology.

This receptor was taken from a man aged 35 to 55 with primary liver carcinoma and hepatitis B virus infection. The source material was liver tumor tissue from sampling region 4. Interpreted using the paper, the cell subset or site label stands for: tumor region T4, right-lateral pole. In this chain, TRBV6-6 is recombined with TRBJ2-5; 11 central nucleotides agree with TRBD1. The nucleotide sequence reads TGTGCCAGCAGTTACTTCGGGACAGGGGGTGAAGAGACCCAGTACTTC. This gives the protein CASSYFGTGGEETQYF.